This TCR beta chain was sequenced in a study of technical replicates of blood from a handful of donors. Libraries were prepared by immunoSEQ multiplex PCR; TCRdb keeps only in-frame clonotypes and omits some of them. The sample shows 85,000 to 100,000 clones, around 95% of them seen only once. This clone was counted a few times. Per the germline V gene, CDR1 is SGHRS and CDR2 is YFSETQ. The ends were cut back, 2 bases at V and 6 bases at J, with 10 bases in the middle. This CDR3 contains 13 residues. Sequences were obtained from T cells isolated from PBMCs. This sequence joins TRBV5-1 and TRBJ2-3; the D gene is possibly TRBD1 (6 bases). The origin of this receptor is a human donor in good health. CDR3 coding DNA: TGCGCCAGCAGCTTTTGGGGGCGGGATACGCAGTATTTT. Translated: CASSFWGRDTQYF.